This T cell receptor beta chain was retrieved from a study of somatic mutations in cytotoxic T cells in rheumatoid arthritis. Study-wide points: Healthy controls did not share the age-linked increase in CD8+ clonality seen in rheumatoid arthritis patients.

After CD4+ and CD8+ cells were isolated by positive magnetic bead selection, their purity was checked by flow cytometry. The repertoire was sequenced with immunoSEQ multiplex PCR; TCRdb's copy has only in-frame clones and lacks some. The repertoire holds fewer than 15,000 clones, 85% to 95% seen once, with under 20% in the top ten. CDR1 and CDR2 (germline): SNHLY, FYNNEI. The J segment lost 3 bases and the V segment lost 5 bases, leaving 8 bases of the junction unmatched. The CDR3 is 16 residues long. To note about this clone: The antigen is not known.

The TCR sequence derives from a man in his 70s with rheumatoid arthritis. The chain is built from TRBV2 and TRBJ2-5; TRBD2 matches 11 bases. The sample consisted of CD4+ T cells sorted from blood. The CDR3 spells CASSSSGRNPKETQYF. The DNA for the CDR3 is TGTGCCAGCAGTTCTAGCGGGAGGAACCCTAAAGAGACCCAGTACTTC.